Below are 10 T cell receptor beta chains sequenced from a single sample in a study of blood T cell repertoires in COVID-19. Libraries were prepared by immunoSEQ multiplex PCR; TCRdb keeps only in-frame clonotypes and omits some of them. The repertoire has 180,000 or so clones, nearly 90% of them found once; the top ten carry roughly 2.4%. Sequencing was carried out using PBMCs or T cells enriched from blood (not recorded which). These TCRs come from a woman in her 40s with acute COVID-19.

The chain couples TRBV18 to TRBJ2-7, with 10 bases identical to TRBD1. Germline CDR1 reads KGHSH; CDR2 reads LQKENI. V shed 5 bases, J shed 3 bases, and the junction held 4 bases outside the gene matches. The CDR3 is 14 amino acids. The chain's CDR3 is CASSSRDRGYEQYF. The DNA for the CDR3 is TGTGCCAGCTCATCCCGGGACAGGGGCTACGAGCAGTACTTC.

The J gene is TRBJ1-4, the V gene TRBV29-1; no definite D call. V lost 0 bases to trimming and J lost 5 bases, with 10 bases between them. CDR1 and CDR2 from the germline V gene are SQVTM and ANQGSEA. The CDR3 sequence is 14 residues long. For the CDR3, the DNA is TGCAGCGTTGAAGACCCCGGGGTCAATGAAAAACTGTTTTTT. It yields the protein CSVEDPGVNEKLFF.

The CDR3 sequence is CASSSPTGRGNEQFF. DNA for the CDR3: TGTGCCAGCAGCTCCCCGACAGGGCGAGGCAATGAGCAGTTCTTC. The chain links TRBV7-8 to TRBJ2-1; TRBD1 aligns across 7 bases. The trim removed 4 bases at V and 6 bases at J, leaving 9 bases unmatched. Germline V gene data show CDR1 as SGHVS and CDR2 as FQNEAQ. CDR3 size: 15 residues. The variable domain in full, with the rest retrieved from reference TRBV7-8 and TRBJ2-1, is GAGVSQSPRYKVAKRGQDVALRCDPISGHVSLFWYQQALGQGPEFLTYFQNEAQLDKSGLPSDRFFAERPEGSVSTLKIQRTQQEDSAVYLCASSSPTGRGNEQFFGPGTRLTVL.

The chain couples TRBV6-5 to TRBJ2-5; possible D gene TRBD1, 5 bases. CDR3 length equals 14 residues. Germline V CDR1 and CDR2: MNHEY, SVGAGI. The V and J ends lost 6 bases and 5 bases respectively, with 16 bases between them. CDR3: CASSLRSKGETQYF. The CDR3, as DNA: TGTGCCAGCAGCCTTCGTTCAAAGGGGGAGACCCAGTACTTC.

The V and J genes are TRBV6-2 or TRBV6-3 and TRBJ2-2; TRBD2 is a possible D gene (6 bases). Trimming cost V 6 bases and J 1 base, with 27 bases left between them. The CDR3 contains 20 residues. CDR1 and CDR2 from the germline V gene are MNHEY and SVGEGT. The CDR3 spells CASSPLGLNFGGKNTGELFF. Here the CDR3 DNA reads TGTGCCAGCAGCCCTCTCGGCCTAAATTTTGGGGGGAAGAACACCGGGGAGCTGTTTTTT.

In its sample, this clone was seen a few times. The chain combines TRBV5-6 with TRBJ1-6; no reliable D call. Germline V lookup: CDR1 SGHDT, CDR2 YYEEEE. Trimming cost V 0 bases and J 6 bases, with 4 bases left between them. The CDR3 has 13 amino acids. The CDR3 DNA follows: TGTGCCAGCAGCTTGGACGGTAATTCACCCCTCCACTTT. Translation gives CASSLDGNSPLHF.

The chain has TRBV2 and TRBJ2-3, with D perhaps matching TRBD2 (7 bases). The CDR3 is made up of 14 amino acids. Germline lookup yields CDR1 SNHLY and CDR2 FYNNEI. V was trimmed by 4 bases and J by 4 bases, leaving 12 bases between them. CDR3 sequence reads: CASSVTGGPDTQYF. CDR3 DNA sequence: TGTGCCAGCAGTGTTACGGGGGGCCCAGATACGCAGTATTTT.

The chain joins TRBV2 to TRBJ1-3; D gene uncertain. CDR3 length: 17 amino acids. Germline CDR1 and CDR2: SNHLY and FYNNEI. The V gene lost 4 bases and the J gene lost 4 bases, with 20 bases spanning the gap. The CDR3 reads CASSGWAGDLSGNTIYF. The CDR3 DNA reads as TGTGCCAGCAGTGGTTGGGCAGGCGATCTCTCCGGAAACACCATATATTTT. The full variable domain, rest sourced from reference TRBV2 and TRBJ1-3, is EPEVTQTPSHQVTQMGQEVILRCVPISNHLYFYWYRQILGQKVEFLVSFYNNEISEKSEIFDDQFSVERPDGSNFTLKIRSTKLEDSAMYFCASSGWAGDLSGNTIYFGEGSWLTVV.

V gene TRBV19 combines with J gene TRBJ1-2; 9 nucleotides agree with TRBD1. CDR1 and CDR2 (germline): LNHDA, SQIVND (reference sequence). There are 15 residues in the CDR3. V lost 7 bases and J lost 3; bases outside the gene matches: 9. CDR3 in amino acids: CASKDRGVGDYGYTF. CDR3 DNA sequence: TGTGCCAGTAAGGACAGGGGAGTAGGAGACTATGGCTACACCTTC.

The V call is TRBV5-6, the J call TRBJ1-2; the D is unclear. The V gene lost 5 bases and the J gene lost 0 bases, with 20 bases spanning the gap. CDR3 length equals 17 residues. Germline V lookup: CDR1 SGHDT, CDR2 YYEEEE. The CDR3 loop reads CASRLTTEYSSNYGYTF. The CDR3 DNA reads TGTGCCAGCAGACTTACCACAGAGTACTCATCTAACTATGGCTACACCTTC.